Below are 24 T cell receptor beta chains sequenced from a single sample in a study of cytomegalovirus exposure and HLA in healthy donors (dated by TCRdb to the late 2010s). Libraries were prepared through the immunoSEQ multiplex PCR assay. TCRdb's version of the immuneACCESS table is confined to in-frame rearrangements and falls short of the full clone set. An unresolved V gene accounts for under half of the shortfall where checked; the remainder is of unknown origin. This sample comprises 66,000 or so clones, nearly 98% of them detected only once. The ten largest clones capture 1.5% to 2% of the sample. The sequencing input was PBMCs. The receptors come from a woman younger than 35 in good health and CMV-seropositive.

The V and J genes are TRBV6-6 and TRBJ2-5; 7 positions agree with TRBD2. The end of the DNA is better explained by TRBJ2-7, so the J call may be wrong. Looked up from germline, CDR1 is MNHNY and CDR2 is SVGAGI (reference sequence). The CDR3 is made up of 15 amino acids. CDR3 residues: CASRTKRDRAFEQYF. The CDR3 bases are TGTGCCAGCCGGACTAAGCGGGATCGGGCATTCGAGCAGTACTTC.

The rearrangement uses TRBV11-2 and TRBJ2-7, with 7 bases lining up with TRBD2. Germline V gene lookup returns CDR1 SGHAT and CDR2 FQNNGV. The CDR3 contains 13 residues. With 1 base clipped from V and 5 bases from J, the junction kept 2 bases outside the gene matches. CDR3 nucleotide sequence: TGTGCCAGCAGCTTAGCGGGAGGAAACGAGCAGTACTTC. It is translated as CASSLAGGNEQYF.

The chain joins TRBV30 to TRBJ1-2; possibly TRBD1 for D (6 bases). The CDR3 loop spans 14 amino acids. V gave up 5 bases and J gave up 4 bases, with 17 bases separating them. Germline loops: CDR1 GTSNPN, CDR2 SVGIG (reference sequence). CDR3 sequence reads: CAWGNRVVGYGYTF. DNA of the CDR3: TGTGCCTGGGGAAACAGGGTAGTGGGCTATGGCTACACCTTC.

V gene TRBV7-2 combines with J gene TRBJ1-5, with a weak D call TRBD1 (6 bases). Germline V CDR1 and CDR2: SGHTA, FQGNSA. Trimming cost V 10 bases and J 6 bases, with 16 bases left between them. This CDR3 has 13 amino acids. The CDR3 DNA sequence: TGTGCCACCCAAAAGGGGGGGACTCAGCCCCAGCATTTT. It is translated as CATQKGGTQPQHF.

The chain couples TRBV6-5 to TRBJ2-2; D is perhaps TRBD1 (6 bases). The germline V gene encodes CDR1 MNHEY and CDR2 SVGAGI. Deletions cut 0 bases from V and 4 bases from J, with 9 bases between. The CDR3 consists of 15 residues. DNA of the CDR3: TGTGCCAGCAGTTACTCGGGACAACCCACCGGGGAGCTGTTTTTT. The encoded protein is CASSYSGQPTGELFF.

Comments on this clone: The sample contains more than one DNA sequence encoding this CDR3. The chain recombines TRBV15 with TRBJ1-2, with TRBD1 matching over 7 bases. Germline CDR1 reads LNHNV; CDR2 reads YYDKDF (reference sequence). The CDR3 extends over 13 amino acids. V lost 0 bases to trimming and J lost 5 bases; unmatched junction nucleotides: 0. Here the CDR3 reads CATSRDRGYGYTF. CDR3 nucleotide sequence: TGTGCCACCAGCAGAGACAGGGGGTATGGCTACACCTTC. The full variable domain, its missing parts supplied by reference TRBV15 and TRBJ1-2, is DAMVIQNPRYQVTQFGKPVTLSCSQTLNHNVMYWYQQKSSQAPKLLFHYYDKDFNNEADTPDNFQSRRPNTSFCFLDIRSPGLGDTAMYLCATSRDRGYGYTFGSGTRLTVV.

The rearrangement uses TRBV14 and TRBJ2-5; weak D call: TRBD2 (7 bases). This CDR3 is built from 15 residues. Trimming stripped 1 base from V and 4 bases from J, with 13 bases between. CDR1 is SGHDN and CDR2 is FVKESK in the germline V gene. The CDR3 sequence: CASSQVEGGRETQYF. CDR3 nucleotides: TGTGCCAGCAGCCAAGTGGAGGGGGGGAGAGAGACCCAGTACTTC.

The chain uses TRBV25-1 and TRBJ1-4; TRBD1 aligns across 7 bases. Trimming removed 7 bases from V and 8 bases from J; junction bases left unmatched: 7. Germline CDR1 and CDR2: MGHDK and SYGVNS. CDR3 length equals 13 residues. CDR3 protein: CASKGQRREKLFF. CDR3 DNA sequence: TGTGCCAGCAAGGGACAGAGAAGGGAAAAACTGTTTTTT.

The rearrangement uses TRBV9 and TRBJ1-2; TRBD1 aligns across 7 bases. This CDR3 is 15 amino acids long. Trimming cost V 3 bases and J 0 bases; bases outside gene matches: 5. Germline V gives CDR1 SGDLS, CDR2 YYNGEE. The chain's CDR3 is CASSASGTANYGYTF. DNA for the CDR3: TGTGCCAGCAGCGCCTCCGGGACAGCTAACTATGGCTACACCTTC.

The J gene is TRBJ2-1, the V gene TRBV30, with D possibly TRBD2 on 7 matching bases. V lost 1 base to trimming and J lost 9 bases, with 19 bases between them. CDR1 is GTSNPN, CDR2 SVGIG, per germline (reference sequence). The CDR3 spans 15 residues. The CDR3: CAWSAHQGTMSEQFF. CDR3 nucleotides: TGTGCCTGGAGTGCCCACCAGGGGACTATGAGTGAGCAGTTCTTC.

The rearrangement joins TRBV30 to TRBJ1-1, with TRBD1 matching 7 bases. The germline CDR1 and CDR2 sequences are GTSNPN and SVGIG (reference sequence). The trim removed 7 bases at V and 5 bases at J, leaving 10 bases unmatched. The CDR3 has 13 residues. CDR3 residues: CASARQGGTEAFF. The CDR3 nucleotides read TGTGCCTCCGCTAGACAGGGCGGAACTGAAGCTTTCTTT.

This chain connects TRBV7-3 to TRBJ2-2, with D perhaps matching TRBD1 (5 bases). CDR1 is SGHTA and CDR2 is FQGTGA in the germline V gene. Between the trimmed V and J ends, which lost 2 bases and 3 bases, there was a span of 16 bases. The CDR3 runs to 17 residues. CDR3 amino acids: CASSLDGASGDTGELFF. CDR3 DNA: TGTGCCAGCAGCTTAGATGGGGCCTCTGGGGACACCGGGGAGCTGTTTTTT. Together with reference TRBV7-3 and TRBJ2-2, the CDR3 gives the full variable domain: GAGVSQTPSNKVTEKGKYVELRCDPISGHTALYWYRQSLGQGPEFLIYFQGTGAADDSGLPNDRFFAVRPEGSVSTLKIQRTERGDSAVYLCASSLDGASGDTGELFFGEGSRLTVL.

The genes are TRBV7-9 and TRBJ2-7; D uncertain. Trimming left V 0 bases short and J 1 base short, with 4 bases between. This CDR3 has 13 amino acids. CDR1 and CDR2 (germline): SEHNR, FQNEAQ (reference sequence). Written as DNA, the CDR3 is TGTGCCAGCAGCTTAGCCCAGTCCTACGAGCAGTACTTC. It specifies CASSLAQSYEQYF. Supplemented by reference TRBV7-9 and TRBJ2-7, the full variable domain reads DTGVSQNPRHKITKRGQNVTFRCDPISEHNRLYWYRQTLGQGPEFLTYFQNEAQLEKSRLLSDRFSAERPKGSFSTLEIQRTEQGDSAMYLCASSLAQSYEQYFGPGTRLTVT.

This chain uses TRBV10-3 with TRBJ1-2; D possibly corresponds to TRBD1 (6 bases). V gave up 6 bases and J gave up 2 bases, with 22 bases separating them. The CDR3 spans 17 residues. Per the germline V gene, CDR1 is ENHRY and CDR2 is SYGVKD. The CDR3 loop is CAISITETDSLNYGYTF. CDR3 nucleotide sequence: TGTGCCATCAGCATAACCGAAACGGACAGCCTCAACTATGGCTACACCTTC.

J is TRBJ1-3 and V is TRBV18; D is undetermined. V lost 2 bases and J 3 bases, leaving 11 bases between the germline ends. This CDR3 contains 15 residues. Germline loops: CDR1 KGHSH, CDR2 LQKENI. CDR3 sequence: CASSPGTESGNTIYF. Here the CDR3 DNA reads TGTGCCAGCTCACCAGGAACAGAGAGTGGAAACACCATATATTTT.

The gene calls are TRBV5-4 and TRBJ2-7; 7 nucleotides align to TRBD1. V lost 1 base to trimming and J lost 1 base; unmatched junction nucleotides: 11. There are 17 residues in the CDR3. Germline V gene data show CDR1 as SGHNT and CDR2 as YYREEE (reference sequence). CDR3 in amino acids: CASSLFRARGISYEQYF. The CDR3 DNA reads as TGTGCCAGCAGCTTGTTTAGGGCCAGGGGGATTTCCTACGAGCAGTACTTC.

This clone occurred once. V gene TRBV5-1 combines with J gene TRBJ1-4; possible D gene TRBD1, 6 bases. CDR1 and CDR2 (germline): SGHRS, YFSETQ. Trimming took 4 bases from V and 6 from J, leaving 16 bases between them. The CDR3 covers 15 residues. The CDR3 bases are TGCGCCAGCAGCGCGCCGGGACACCCGTATGAAAAACTGTTTTTT. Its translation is CASSAPGHPYEKLFF.

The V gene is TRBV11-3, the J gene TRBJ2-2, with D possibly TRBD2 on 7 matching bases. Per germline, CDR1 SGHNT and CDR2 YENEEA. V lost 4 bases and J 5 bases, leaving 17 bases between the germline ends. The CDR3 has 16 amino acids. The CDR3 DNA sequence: TGTGCCAGCAGCTCGCGGGGGTTGGGGGCTACCGGGGAGCTGTTTTTT. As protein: CASSSRGLGATGELFF.

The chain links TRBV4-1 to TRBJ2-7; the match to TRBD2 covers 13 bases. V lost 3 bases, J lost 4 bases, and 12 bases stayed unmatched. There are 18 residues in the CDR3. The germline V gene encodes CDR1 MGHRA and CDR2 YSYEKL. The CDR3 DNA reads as TGCGCCAGCAGCCAGGGGGTAAGGACTAGCGGGAGCGGGTACGAGCAGTACTTC. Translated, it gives CASSQGVRTSGSGYEQYF.

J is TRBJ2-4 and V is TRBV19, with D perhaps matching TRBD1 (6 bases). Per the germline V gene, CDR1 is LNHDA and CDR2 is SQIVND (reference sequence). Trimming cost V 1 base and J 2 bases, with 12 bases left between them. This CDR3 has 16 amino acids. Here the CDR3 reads CASSIVAGVTKNIQYF. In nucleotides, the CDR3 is TGTGCCAGTAGTATAGTGGCAGGGGTGACCAAAAACATTCAGTACTTC.

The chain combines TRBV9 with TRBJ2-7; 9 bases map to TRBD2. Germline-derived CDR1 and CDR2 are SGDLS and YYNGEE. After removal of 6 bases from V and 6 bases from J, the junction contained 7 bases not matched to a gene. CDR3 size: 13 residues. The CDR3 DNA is TGTGCCAGCACCCTAGCGGGGTCAGGCGAGCAGTACTTC. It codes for CASTLAGSGEQYF.

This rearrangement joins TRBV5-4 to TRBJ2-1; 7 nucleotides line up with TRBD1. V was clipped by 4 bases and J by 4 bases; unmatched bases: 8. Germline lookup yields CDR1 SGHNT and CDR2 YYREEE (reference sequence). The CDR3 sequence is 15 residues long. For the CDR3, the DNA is TGTGCCAGCAGCAGCCCGGACAGGAATTACAATGAGCAGTTCTTC. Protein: CASSSPDRNYNEQFF.

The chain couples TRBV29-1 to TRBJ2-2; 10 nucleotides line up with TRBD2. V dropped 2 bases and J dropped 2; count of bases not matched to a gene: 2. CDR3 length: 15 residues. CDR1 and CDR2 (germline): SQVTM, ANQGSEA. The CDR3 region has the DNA TGCAGCGTTGAATGGACTAGCGGTAACACCGGGGAGCTGTTTTTT. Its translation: CSVEWTSGNTGELFF.

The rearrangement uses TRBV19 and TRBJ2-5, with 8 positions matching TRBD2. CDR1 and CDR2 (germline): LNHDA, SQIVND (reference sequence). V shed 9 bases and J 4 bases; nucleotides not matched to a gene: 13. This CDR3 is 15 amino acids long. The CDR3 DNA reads TGTGCCAGCTCCCCGCCAGGGGCGGGGGGAGAGACCCAGTACTTC. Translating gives CASSPPGAGGETQYF.